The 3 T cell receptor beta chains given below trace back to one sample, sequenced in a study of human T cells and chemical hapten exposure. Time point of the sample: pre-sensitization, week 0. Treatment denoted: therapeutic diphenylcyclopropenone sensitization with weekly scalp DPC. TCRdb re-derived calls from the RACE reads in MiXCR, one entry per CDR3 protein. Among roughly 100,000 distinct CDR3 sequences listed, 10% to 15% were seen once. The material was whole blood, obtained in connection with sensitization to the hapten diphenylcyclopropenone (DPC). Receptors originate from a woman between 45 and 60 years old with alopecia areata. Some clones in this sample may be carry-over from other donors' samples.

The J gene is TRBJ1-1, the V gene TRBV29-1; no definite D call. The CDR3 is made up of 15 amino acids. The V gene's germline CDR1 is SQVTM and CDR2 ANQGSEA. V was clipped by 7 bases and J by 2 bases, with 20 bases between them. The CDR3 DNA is TGCAGCGCGGTCCTACTTGGAGGGCCCAACACTGAAGCTTTCTTT. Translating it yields CSAVLLGGPNTEAFF.

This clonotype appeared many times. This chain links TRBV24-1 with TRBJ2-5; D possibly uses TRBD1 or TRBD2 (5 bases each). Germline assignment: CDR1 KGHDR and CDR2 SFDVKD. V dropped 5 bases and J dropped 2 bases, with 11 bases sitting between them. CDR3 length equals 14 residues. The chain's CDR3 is CATSVSGRQETQYF. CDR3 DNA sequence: TGTGCCACCAGTGTGTCGGGACGGCAAGAGACCCAGTACTTC.

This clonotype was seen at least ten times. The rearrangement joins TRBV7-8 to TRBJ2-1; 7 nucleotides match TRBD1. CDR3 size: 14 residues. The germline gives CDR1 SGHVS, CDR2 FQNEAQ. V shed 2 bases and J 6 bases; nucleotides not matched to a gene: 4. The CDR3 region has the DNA TGTGCCAGCAGCTTAAGGGGGCTTGCCAATGAGCAGTTCTTC. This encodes CASSLRGLANEQFF.